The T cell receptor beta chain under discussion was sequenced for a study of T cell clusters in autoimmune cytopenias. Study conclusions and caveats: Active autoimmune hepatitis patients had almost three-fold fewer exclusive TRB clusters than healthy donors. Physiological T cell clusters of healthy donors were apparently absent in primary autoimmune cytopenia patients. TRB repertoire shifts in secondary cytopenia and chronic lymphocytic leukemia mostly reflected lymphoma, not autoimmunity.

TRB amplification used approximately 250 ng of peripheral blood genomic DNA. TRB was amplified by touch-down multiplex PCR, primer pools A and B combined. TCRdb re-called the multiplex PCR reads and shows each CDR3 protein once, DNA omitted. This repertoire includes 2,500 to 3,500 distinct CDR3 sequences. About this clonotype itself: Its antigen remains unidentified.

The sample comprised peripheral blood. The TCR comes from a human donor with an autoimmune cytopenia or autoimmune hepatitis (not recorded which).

CDR3 residues: CSVLLAGKGDTQYF. This chain joins TRBV29-1 and TRBJ2-3; the D call from TCRdb, TRBD2, cannot be confirmed without DNA. This CDR3 spans 14 amino acids. Germline CDR1 and CDR2: SQVTM and ANQGSEA.